Each of the 22 T cell receptor beta chains below was sequenced from the same sample in a study of blood T cell repertoires in COVID-19. Clones were read by immunoSEQ multiplex PCR, and TCRdb kept only the in-frame ones, dropping some. The sample carries approximately 100,000 clones, more than 80% recorded once. Material for sequencing was peripheral blood. The receptors stem from a woman at least 80 years old with acute or convalescent COVID-19.

The V call is TRBV5-1, the J call TRBJ1-2; tentative D call: TRBD1 (6 bases). This CDR3 region has 13 residues. The V end was cut by 0 bases, the J end by 7 bases, with 10 bases between. Germline V lookup: CDR1 SGHRS, CDR2 YFSETQ. The CDR3 coding sequence is TGCGCCAGCAGCTTGGTGCAGGGGAGTGGCTACACCTTC. It yields the protein CASSLVQGSGYTF. Filled out from reference TRBV5-1 and TRBJ1-2, the complete variable domain reads KAGVTQTPRYLIKTRGQQVTLSCSPISGHRSVSWYQQTPGQGLQFLFEYFSETQRNKGNFPGRFSGRQFSNSRSEMNVSTLELGDSALYLCASSLVQGSGYTFGSGTRLTVV.

The chain combines TRBV9 with TRBJ1-5, with D maybe TRBD1 (5 bases). The germline gives CDR1 SGDLS, CDR2 YYNGEE. This CDR3 spans 15 amino acids. V lost 3 bases and J lost 6, with 16 bases in between. The CDR3 loop is CASSAGVGAAQPQHF. DNA for the CDR3: TGTGCCAGCAGCGCGGGGGTAGGGGCGGCTCAGCCCCAGCATTTT.

The CDR3 spells CASSIGQGHGNTIYF. In DNA form, the CDR3 reads TGTGCCAGCAGCATTGGACAGGGTCACGGAAACACCATATATTTT. This chain uses TRBV7-2 with TRBJ1-3; 8 bases map to TRBD1. This CDR3 comprises 15 residues. CDR1 is SGHTA and CDR2 is FQGNSA in the germline V gene. The trim removed 5 bases at V and 4 bases at J, leaving 7 bases unmatched.

The rearrangement joins TRBV24-1 to TRBJ2-5; D is ambiguous. Germline CDR1 KGHDR, CDR2 SFDVKD. This CDR3 has 13 residues. Trimming removed 4 bases at V and 0 bases at J, with 5 bases between. This chain's CDR3 is CATSDAYQETQYF. The CDR3, as DNA: TGTGCCACCAGTGACGCGTACCAAGAGACCCAGTACTTC.

The CDR3 DNA follows: TGTGCCAGCAGTTTTGGGCCGACCCGGACCCTCCACTTT. Translating it yields CASSFGPTRTLHF. V gene TRBV27 combines with J gene TRBJ1-6, with D uncertain. The V and J ends lost 3 bases and 14 bases respectively, with 14 bases between them. CDR3 length: 13 amino acids. Germline V gene sequence: CDR1 MNHEY, CDR2 SMNVEV (reference sequence).

The J gene is TRBJ2-7, the V gene TRBV9, with 7 bases fitting TRBD1. J was trimmed by 0 bases and V by 4 bases; bases with no gene match: 7. The CDR3 covers 15 residues. Per the germline V gene, CDR1 is SGDLS and CDR2 is YYNGEE. The CDR3: CASSFGDSSSYEQYF. The CDR3 nucleotides are TGTGCCAGCAGCTTTGGGGACAGTAGCTCCTACGAGCAGTACTTC.

This clone was seen just once. Relative to the germline gene, one junction end is altered; a read error may explain this. The chain carries TRBV12-3 or TRBV12-4 and TRBJ1-6; maybe TRBD1 (5 bases). The length of the CDR3 is 13 residues. CDR3 sequence reads: CASCLAGRPPLHF. The CDR3 DNA reads TGTGCCAGCTGTTTGGCAGGGCGGCCACCCCTCCACTTT.

This chain uses TRBV27 with TRBJ1-2; 7 bases align to TRBD1. Germline V gene data show CDR1 as MNHEY and CDR2 as SMNVEV (reference sequence). With 3 bases clipped from V and 2 bases from J, the junction kept 0 bases outside the gene matches. CDR3 length: 13 residues. As DNA, the CDR3 is TGTGCCAGCAGTTTGACAGGGAACTATGGCTACACCTTC. This encodes CASSLTGNYGYTF.

The chain combines TRBV25-1 with TRBJ2-3; D may be TRBD2 (5 bases). This CDR3 is built from 15 residues. The germline V gene has CDR1 MGHDK and CDR2 SYGVNS. The V end was cut by 7 bases, the J end by 1 base, with 15 bases between. This CDR3 reads CASTDYLAGTDTQYF. The CDR3 bases are TGTGCCAGCACCGACTACCTCGCAGGCACAGATACGCAGTATTTT.

The CDR3 DNA sequence: TGTGCCAGCAGTGACGGTCCCTCTGGAAACACCATATATTTT. It translates to CASSDGPSGNTIYF. The chain employs TRBV2 and TRBJ1-3; no reliable D call. CDR1 SNHLY and CDR2 FYNNEI come from the germline V gene. The V end lost 3 bases, the J end lost 0 bases, and 6 bases lay between the germline ends. The CDR3 is 14 amino acids.

This sequence joins TRBV27 and TRBJ2-2; perhaps TRBD2 as D (5 bases). The CDR3 is 14 residues long. Germline V gives CDR1 MNHEY, CDR2 SMNVEV (reference sequence). Trimming pared 5 bases from V and 6 bases from J, leaving 13 bases between. In DNA, the CDR3 is TGTGCCAGCAGTCAATTAAAGAGGGCCGGGGAGCTGTTTTTT. Its translation: CASSQLKRAGELFF.

This clone has a single count. The V call is TRBV28, the J call TRBJ2-2, with a possible D match to TRBD1 (7 bases). The CDR3 consists of 15 residues. With 8 bases removed from V and 2 bases from J, the gap between germline ends came to 15 bases. Germline V gives CDR1 MDHEN, CDR2 SYDVKM. Written as DNA, the CDR3 is TGTGCCAGCGTAAGGGGGGACAGTAACACCGGGGAGCTGTTTTTT. It encodes CASVRGDSNTGELFF.

The rearrangement joins TRBV12-3 or TRBV12-4 to TRBJ1-6; D is unresolved. The V end lost 3 bases, the J end lost 6 bases, and 6 bases lay between the germline ends. This CDR3 region has 13 residues. In DNA, the CDR3 is TGTGCCAGCAGTTTCGGCGGTAATTCACCCCTCCACTTT. Translation gives CASSFGGNSPLHF.

The rearrangement uses TRBV5-1 and TRBJ2-3, with 11 bases aligning to TRBD2. The trim removed 3 bases at V and 0 bases at J, leaving 15 bases unmatched. Germline assignment: CDR1 SGHRS and CDR2 YFSETQ. The CDR3 has 20 residues. The chain's CDR3 is CASSYASTSGGPSSTDTQYF. In DNA form, the CDR3 reads TGCGCCAGCAGCTACGCGTCCACTAGCGGGGGCCCCTCCAGCACAGATACGCAGTATTTT.

The chain's CDR3 is CASSLGQTPYEQYF. CDR3 coding DNA: TGCGCCAGCAGCTTGGGACAGACTCCCTACGAGCAGTACTTC. This chain links TRBV5-1 with TRBJ2-7, with D maybe TRBD1 (5 bases). Per germline, CDR1 SGHRS and CDR2 YFSETQ. V lost 0 bases, J lost 2 bases, and 9 bases lay in between. The CDR3 loop spans 14 amino acids. Full variable domain (missing parts from reference TRBV5-1 and TRBJ2-7): KAGVTQTPRYLIKTRGQQVTLSCSPISGHRSVSWYQQTPGQGLQFLFEYFSETQRNKGNFPGRFSGRQFSNSRSEMNVSTLELGDSALYLCASSLGQTPYEQYFGPGTRLTVT.

The chain couples TRBV9 to TRBJ2-5, with 11 bases aligning to TRBD1. V was pared by 3 bases and J by 3 bases, with 7 bases of the junction left unmatched. Germline V gene sequence: CDR1 SGDLS, CDR2 YYNGEE. The CDR3 extends over 16 amino acids. CDR3 in amino acids: CASSADWTGGEETQYF. As DNA, the CDR3 is TGTGCCAGCAGCGCCGACTGGACAGGGGGCGAAGAGACCCAGTACTTC.

This chain joins TRBV5-1 and TRBJ2-3, with D possibly matching TRBD1 (6 bases). The CDR3 runs 14 residues. V dropped 6 bases and J dropped 2 bases, with 13 bases sitting between them. Germline V gives CDR1 SGHRS, CDR2 YFSETQ. CDR3 bases: TGCGCCAGCACCCCCGGACAGTCCACAGATACGCAGTATTTT. It yields the protein CASTPGQSTDTQYF.

The CDR3 is CASSSPGLAVTQYF. DNA for the CDR3: TGTGCCAGCAGCTCACCGGGACTAGCAGTCACCCAGTACTTC. The chain joins TRBV11-2 to TRBJ2-5; 9 nucleotides match TRBD2. Unmatched junction bases numbered 8, after V lost 4 bases and J lost 8 bases. Germline V gives CDR1 SGHAT, CDR2 FQNNGV. This CDR3 is 14 amino acids long.

The chain uses TRBV7-2 and TRBJ1-2, with D unclear. The CDR3 sequence is 15 residues long. The germline V gene has CDR1 SGHTA and CDR2 FQGNSA. The V gene lost 4 bases and the J gene lost 0 bases, with 12 bases spanning the gap. In DNA, the CDR3 is TGTGCCAGCAGCTCCGGAGGGCCTACTAACTATGGCTACACCTTC. Translating it yields CASSSGGPTNYGYTF.

The chain recombines TRBV10-1 with TRBJ2-1, with D perhaps matching TRBD2 (6 bases). V was cut by 2 bases and J by 7 bases, with 12 bases left in between. This CDR3 has 14 residues. CDR1 is WNHNN, CDR2 SYGVQD, per germline (reference sequence). CDR3 loop: CASSEPGRGNEQFF. CDR3 nucleotide sequence: TGCGCCAGCAGTGAGCCTGGCCGGGGGAATGAGCAGTTCTTC.

The chain recombines TRBV18 with TRBJ1-1; 8 bases are shared with TRBD1. CDR3 length: 12 residues. V lost 0 bases to trimming and J lost 11 bases; unmatched junction nucleotides: 2. Germline V gene lookup returns CDR1 KGHSH and CDR2 LQKENI. Here the CDR3 DNA reads TGTGCCAGCTCACCACCGGACAGGGAGGCTTTCTTT. The encoded protein is CASSPPDREAFF.

The chain has TRBV11-2 and TRBJ1-1, with D unclear. Germline CDR1 reads SGHAT; CDR2 reads FQNNGV. The CDR3 is 15 residues long. V lost 6 bases and J 2 bases, leaving 16 bases between the germline ends. The CDR3 spells CASRRRPGGNTEAFF. DNA for the CDR3: TGTGCCAGCAGAAGACGACCGGGAGGCAACACTGAAGCTTTCTTT.